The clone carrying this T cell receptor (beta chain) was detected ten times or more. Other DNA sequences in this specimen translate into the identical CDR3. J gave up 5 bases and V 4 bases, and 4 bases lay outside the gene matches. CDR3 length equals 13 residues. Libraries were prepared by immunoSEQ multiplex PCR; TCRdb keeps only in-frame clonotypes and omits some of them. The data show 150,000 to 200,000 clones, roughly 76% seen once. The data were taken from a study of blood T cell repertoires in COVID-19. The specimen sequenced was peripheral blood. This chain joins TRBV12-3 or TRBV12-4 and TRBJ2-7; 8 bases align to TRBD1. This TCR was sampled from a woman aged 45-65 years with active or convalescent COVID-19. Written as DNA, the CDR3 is TGTGCCAGCAGTTCGAACAGGGGGAACGAGCAGTACTTC. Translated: CASSSNRGNEQYF.